Ten or more counts support the clone carrying this TCR beta chain. This record belongs to a study of human T cells and chemical hapten exposure. The ends lost 5 bases at V and 6 bases at J; junction bases unmatched: 9. Germline V gene data show CDR1 as SEHNR and CDR2 as FQNEAQ (reference sequence). The CDR3 consists of 14 residues. Described time point: pre-sensitization, week 0. Regarding treatment: therapeutic diphenylcyclopropenone sensitization with weekly scalp DPC. The library attached unique molecular identifiers to individual cDNA molecules. TCRdb reprocessed the RACE reads via MiXCR and lists one record per CDR3 protein. This sample has about 64,000 distinct CDR3 sequences, with around 11% found just once.

This sequence joins TRBV7-9 and TRBJ2-7, with 8 bases lining up with TRBD2. The origin of this receptor is a woman between 40 and 50 years old with alopecia areata. Some clones in this sample may be carry-over from other donors' samples. The material was whole blood, obtained in connection with sensitization to the hapten diphenylcyclopropenone (DPC). CDR3 nucleotide sequence: TGTGCCAGCAGCCGTAGCGGGACCGTCCCCGAGCAGTACTTC. It codes for CASSRSGTVPEQYF.